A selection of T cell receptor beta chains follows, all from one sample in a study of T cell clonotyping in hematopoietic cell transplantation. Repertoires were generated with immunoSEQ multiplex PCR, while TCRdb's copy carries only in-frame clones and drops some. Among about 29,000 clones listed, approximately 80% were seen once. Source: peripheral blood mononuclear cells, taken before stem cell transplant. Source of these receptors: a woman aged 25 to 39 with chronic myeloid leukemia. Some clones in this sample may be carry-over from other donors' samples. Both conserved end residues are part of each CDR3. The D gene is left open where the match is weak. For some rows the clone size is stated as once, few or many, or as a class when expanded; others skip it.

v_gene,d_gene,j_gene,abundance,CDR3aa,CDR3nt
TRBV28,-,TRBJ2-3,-,CASAGARQYF,TGTGCCAGCGCCGGGGCCCGGCAGTATTTT
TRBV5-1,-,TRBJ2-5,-,CASSGQWGSGETQYF,TGCGCCAGCAGCGGGCAATGGGGGTCTGGAGAGACCCAGTACTTC
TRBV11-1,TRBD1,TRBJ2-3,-,CASSFGDRADTQYF,TGTGCCAGCAGCTTTGGGGACAGGGCAGATACGCAGTATTTT
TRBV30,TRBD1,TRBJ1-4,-,CAWSNPRTGRNEKLFF,TGTGCCTGGAGCAACCCTAGGACAGGGCGAAATGAAAAACTGTTTTTT
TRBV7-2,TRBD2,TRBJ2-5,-,CASSLAGLVQETQYF,TGTGCCAGCAGCTTAGCGGGACTAGTTCAAGAGACCCAGTACTTC
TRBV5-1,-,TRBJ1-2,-,CASSFSGYGYTF,TGCGCCAGCAGCTTCAGCGGCTATGGCTACACCTTC
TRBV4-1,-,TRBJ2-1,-,CASSQGSGTAEQFF,TGCGCCAGCAGCCAAGGAAGTGGGACTGCAGAGCAGTTCTTC
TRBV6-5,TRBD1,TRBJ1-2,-,CASSYRRVGQLYGYTF,TGTGCCAGCAGTTACCGTCGAGTGGGACAGCTTTATGGCTACACCTTC
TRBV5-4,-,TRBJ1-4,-,CASSFHSGSTNEKLFF,TGTGCCAGCAGCTTCCATTCAGGTTCAACTAATGAAAAACTGTTTTTT
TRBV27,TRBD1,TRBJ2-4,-,CASSLTGGITKNIQYF,TGTGCCAGCAGTTTAACAGGGGGGATAACCAAAAACATTCAGTACTTC
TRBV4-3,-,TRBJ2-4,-,CASSQDVETGPWKNIQYF,TGCGCCAGCAGCCAAGATGTTGAAACGGGACCTTGGAAAAACATTCAGTACTTC
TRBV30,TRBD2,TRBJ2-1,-,CAWSGSSGGARFF,TGTGCCTGGAGTGGGAGTAGCGGGGGGGCGCGGTTCTTC
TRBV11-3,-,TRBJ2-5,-,CASSLYAEETQYF,TGTGCCAGCAGCTTATACGCGGAAGAGACCCAGTACTTC
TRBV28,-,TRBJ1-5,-,CASRVENQPQHF,TGTGCCAGCAGAGTCGAAAATCAGCCCCAGCATTTT
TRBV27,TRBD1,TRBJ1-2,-,CASSRKPGQGASPNYGYTF,TGTGCCAGCAGTCGGAAACCAGGACAGGGGGCATCCCCTAACTATGGCTACACCTTC
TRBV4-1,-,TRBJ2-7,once,CASSQEATYEQYF,TGCGCCAGCAGCCAAGAGGCAACCTACGAGCAGTACTTC
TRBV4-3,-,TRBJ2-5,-,CASSQEYGGSQTQYF,TGCGCCAGCAGCCAAGAATACGGGGGCTCGCAGACCCAGTACTTC
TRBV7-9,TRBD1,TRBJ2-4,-,CASSSGQTNLDIQYF,TGTGCCAGCAGCTCGGGACAGACGAATTTGGACATTCAGTACTTC
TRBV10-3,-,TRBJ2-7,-,CAIRQASDEQYF,TGTGCCATCAGACAGGCAAGCGACGAGCAGTACTTC
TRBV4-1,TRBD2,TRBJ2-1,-,CASSPLAGYNEQFF,TGCGCCAGCAGCCCACTAGCGGGATACAATGAGCAGTTCTTC
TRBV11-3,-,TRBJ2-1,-,CASSSGPQGEQFF,TGTGCCAGCAGCTCGGGACCTCAGGGTGAGCAGTTCTTC
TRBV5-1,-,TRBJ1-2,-,CASSLDRPTDYGYTF,TGCGCCAGCAGCTTGGACAGGCCTACCGACTATGGCTACACCTTC
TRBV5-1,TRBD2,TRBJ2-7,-,CASSPVAGALEQYF,TGCGCCAGCAGCCCAGTAGCGGGGGCCCTTGAGCAGTACTTC
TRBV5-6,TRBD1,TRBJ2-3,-,CASSFDDRDTDTQYF,TGTGCCAGCAGCTTTGATGACAGGGACACAGATACGCAGTATTTT
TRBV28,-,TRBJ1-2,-,CASNGRSYGYTF,TGTGCCAGCAACGGACGAAGCTATGGCTACACCTTC
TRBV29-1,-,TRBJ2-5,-,CSVRGSYPRETQYF,TGCAGCGTTAGGGGGTCCTATCCTCGGGAGACCCAGTACTTC
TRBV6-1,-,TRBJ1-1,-,CASIRSGNTEAFF,TGTGCCAGCATCAGAAGTGGGAACACTGAAGCTTTCTTT
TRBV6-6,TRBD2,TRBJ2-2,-,CASRTSGGQNTGELFF,TGTGCCAGCAGAACTAGCGGGGGGCAGAACACCGGGGAGCTGTTTTTT
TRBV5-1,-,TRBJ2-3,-,CASSLAKLGADTQYF,TGCGCCAGCAGCTTGGCGAAGTTAGGGGCAGATACGCAGTATTTT
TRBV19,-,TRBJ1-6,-,CASSIARNSPLHF,TGTGCCAGTAGTATTGCGCGGAATTCACCCCTCCACTTT
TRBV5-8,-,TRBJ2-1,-,CASSFPYNEQFF,TGTGCCAGCAGCTTCCCCTACAATGAGCAGTTCTTC
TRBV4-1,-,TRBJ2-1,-,CASSRTGQLTYNEQFF,TGCGCCAGCAGCCGTACGGGACAATTAACCTACAATGAGCAGTTCTTC
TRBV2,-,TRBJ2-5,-,CASSEAPETQYF,TGTGCCAGCAGTGAAGCGCCGGAGACCCAGTACTTC
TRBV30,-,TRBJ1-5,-,CAWGGRGNQPQHF,TGTGCCTGGGGGGGCAGGGGAAATCAGCCCCAGCATTTT
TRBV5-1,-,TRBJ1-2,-,CASSLRVGFDGYTF,TGCGCCAGCAGCCTCAGGGTTGGGTTCGATGGCTACACCTTC
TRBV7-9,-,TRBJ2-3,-,CASSLLGGADTQYF,TGTGCCAGCAGCCTCCTGGGGGGAGCAGATACGCAGTATTTT
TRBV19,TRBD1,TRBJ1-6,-,CASSTGTGNSPLHF,TGTGCCAGTAGTACCGGGACAGGGAATTCACCCCTCCACTTT
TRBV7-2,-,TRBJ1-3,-,CASSSRGLSGNTIYF,TGTGCCAGCAGCTCCAGGGGCCTCTCTGGAAACACCATATATTTT
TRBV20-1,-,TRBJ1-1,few,CSALVRLEAFF,TGCAGTGCTCTTGTAAGACTTGAAGCTTTCTTT
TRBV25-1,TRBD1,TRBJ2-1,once,CASSLGGTKPSSYNEQFF,TGTGCCAGCAGTCTAGGGGGCACCAAACCCAGCTCCTACAATGAGCAGTTCTTC
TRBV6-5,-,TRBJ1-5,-,CASSTGYSNQPQHF,TGTGCCAGCAGTACAGGGTATAGCAATCAGCCCCAGCATTTT
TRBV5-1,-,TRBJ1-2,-,CASSSGQSYGYTF,TGCGCCAGCAGCTCTGGCCAGAGCTATGGCTACACCTTC
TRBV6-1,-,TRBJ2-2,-,CASSDPLGTESNTGELFF,TGTGCCAGCAGTGATCCCCTCGGGACGGAGTCGAACACCGGGGAGCTGTTTTTT
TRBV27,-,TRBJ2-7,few,CASSQGNEQYF,TGTGCCAGCAGCCAGGGAAACGAGCAGTACTTC
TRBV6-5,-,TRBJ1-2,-,CASSYSLGQSSYGYTF,TGTGCCAGCAGTTACTCGTTAGGACAGAGCTCCTATGGCTACACCTTC
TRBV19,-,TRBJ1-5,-,CASSVHRQTSNQPQHF,TGTGCCAGTAGCGTTCACCGACAGACTAGCAATCAGCCCCAGCATTTT
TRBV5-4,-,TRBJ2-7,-,CASSPDQGYYEQYF,TGTGCCAGCAGCCCGGACCAGGGGTACTACGAGCAGTACTTC
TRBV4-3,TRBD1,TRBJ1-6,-,CASSQETGPNSPLHF,TGCGCCAGCAGCCAAGAGACAGGGCCAAATTCACCCCTCCACTTT
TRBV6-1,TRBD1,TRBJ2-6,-,CASRTGGSGANVLTF,TGTGCCAGCAGGACAGGGGGATCAGGGGCCAACGTCCTGACTTTC
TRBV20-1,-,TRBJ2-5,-,CSARDETQYF,TGCAGTGCTAGGGATGAGACCCAGTACTTC
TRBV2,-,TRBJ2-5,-,CASRETQWTQYF,TGTGCCAGCAGGGAGACCCAGTGGACCCAGTACTTC
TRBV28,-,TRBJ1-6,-,CASSPGTVGNSPLHF,TGTGCCAGCAGTCCCGGGACGGTGGGAAATTCACCCCTCCACTTT
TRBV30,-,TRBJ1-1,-,CAWSGRGNTEAFF,TGTGCCTGGAGTGGCAGGGGAAACACTGAAGCTTTCTTT
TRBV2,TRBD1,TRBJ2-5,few,CASIKPGQGLYF,TGTGCCAGCATCAAACCGGGACAGGGATTGTACTTC
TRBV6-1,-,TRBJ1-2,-,CASSEVRGVHRYTF,TGTGCCAGCAGTGAAGTTCGGGGGGTCCACCGCTACACCTTC
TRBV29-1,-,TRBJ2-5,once,CSVEDLEEKDQETQYF,TGCAGCGTTGAAGATCTGGAGGAGAAGGATCAAGAGACCCAGTACTTC
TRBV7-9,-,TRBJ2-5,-,CASSSPRGGETQYF,TGTGCCAGCAGCTCCCCCAGAGGGGGGGAGACCCAGTACTTC
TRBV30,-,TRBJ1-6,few,CAWRTFQASNSPLHF,TGTGCCTGGAGGACCTTCCAGGCCTCTAATTCACCCCTCCACTTT
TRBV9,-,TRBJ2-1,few,CASSVRDTTYNEQFF,TGTGCCAGCAGCGTCCGGGACACCACCTACAATGAGCAGTTCTTC
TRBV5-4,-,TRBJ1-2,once,CASSLGGDLYGYTF,TGTGCCAGCAGCTTGGGTGGAGATCTCTATGGCTACACCTTC